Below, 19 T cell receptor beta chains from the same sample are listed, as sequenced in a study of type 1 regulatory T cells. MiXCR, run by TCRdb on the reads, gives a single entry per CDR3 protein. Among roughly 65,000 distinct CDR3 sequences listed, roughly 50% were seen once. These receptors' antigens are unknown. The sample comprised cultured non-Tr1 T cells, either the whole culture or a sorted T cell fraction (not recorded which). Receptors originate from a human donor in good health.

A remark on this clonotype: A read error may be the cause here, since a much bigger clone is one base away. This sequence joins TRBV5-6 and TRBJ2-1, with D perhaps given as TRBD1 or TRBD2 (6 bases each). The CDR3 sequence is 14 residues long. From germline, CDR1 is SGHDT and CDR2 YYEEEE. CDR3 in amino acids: CTSSLMGGSFEQFF. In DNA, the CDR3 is TGTACCAGCAGCTTGATGGGGGGCAGTTTTGAGCAGTTCTTC. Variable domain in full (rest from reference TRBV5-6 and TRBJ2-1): DAGVTQSPTHLIKTRGQQVTLRCSPKSGHDTVSWYQQALGQGPQFIFQYYEEEERQRGNFPDRFSGHQFPNYSSELNVNALLLGDSALYLCTSSLMGGSFEQFFGPGTRLTVL.

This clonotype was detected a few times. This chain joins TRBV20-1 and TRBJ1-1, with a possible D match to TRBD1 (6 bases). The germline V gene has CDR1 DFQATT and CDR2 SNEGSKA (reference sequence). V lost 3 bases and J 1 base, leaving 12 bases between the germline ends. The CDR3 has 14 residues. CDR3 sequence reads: CSASQGLANTEAFF. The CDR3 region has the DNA TGCAGTGCTAGTCAGGGGTTGGCGAACACTGAAGCTTTCTTT.

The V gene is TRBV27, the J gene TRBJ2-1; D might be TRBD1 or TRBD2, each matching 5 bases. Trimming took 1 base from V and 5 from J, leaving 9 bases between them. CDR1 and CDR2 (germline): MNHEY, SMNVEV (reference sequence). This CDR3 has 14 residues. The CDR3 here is CASSLWGTNNEQFF. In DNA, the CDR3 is TGTGCCAGCAGTTTATGGGGGACCAACAATGAGCAGTTCTTC.

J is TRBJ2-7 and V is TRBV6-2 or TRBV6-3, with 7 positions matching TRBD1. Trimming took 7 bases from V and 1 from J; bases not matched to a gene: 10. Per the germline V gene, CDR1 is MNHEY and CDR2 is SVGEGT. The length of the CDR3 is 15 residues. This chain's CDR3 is CASTPEAGGSYEQYF. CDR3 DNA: TGTGCCAGCACCCCCGAGGCAGGGGGTTCCTACGAGCAGTACTTC.

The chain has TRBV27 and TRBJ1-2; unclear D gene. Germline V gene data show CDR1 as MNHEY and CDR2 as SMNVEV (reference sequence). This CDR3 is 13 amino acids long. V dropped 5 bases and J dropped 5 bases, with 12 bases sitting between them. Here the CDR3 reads CASSPQDSYGYTF. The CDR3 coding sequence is TGTGCCAGCAGTCCACAAGATTCATATGGCTACACCTTC.

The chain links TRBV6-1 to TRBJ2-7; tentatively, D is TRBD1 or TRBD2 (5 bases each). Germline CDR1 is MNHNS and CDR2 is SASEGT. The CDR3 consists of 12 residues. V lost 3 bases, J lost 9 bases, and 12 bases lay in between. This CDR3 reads CASSDHGGTQYF. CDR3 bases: TGTGCCAGCAGTGATCATGGTGGGACGCAGTACTTC.

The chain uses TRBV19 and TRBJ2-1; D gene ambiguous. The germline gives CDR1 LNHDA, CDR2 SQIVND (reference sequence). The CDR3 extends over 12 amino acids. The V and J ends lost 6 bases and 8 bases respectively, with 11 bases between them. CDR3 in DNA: TGTGCCAGTAGCTTACCAATGGATGAGCAGTTCTTC. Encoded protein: CASSLPMDEQFF.

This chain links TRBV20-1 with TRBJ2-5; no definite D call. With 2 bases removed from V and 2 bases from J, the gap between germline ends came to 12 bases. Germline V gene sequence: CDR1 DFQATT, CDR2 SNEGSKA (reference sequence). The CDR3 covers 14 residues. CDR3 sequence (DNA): TGCAGTGCTAGAATTTTGCCAACACAAGAGACCCAGTACTTC. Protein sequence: CSARILPTQETQYF.

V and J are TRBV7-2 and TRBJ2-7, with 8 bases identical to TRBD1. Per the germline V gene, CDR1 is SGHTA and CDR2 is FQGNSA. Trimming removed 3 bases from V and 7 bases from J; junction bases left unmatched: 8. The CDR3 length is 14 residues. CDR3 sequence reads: CASSLSQGAREQYF. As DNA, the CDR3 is TGTGCCAGCAGCTTGAGTCAGGGGGCTCGTGAGCAGTACTTC. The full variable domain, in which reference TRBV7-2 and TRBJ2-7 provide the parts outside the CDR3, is GAGVSQSPSNKVTEKGKDVELRCDPISGHTALYWYRQSLGQGLEFLIYFQGNSAPDKSGLPSDRFSAERTGGSVSTLTIQRTQQEDSAVYLCASSLSQGAREQYFGPGTRLTVT.

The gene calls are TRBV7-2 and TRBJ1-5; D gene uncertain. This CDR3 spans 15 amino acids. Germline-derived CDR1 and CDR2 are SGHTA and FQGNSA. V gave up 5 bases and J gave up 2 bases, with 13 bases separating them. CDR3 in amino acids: CASSRGPGGNQPQHF. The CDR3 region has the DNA TGTGCCAGCAGCCGCGGCCCAGGAGGCAATCAGCCCCAGCATTTT.

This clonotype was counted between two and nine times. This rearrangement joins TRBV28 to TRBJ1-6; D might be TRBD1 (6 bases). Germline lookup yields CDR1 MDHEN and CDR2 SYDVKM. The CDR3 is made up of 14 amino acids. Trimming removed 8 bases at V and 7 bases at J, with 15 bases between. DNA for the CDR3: TGTGCCAGCCTCAGGGGAAACTTGAATTCACCCCTCCACTTT. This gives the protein CASLRGNLNSPLHF.

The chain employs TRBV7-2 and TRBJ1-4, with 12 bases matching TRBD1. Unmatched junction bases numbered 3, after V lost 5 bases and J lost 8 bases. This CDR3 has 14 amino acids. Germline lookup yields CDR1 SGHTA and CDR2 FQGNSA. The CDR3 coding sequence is TGTGCCAGCAGCACGGGACAGGGGGCGGAAAAACTGTTTTTT. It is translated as CASSTGQGAEKLFF.

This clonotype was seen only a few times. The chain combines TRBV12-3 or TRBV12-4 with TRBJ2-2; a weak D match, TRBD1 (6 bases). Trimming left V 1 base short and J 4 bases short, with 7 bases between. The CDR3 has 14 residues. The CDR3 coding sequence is TGTGCCAGCAGTTTAGGGGACACCACCGGGGAGCTGTTTTTT. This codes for CASSLGDTTGELFF.

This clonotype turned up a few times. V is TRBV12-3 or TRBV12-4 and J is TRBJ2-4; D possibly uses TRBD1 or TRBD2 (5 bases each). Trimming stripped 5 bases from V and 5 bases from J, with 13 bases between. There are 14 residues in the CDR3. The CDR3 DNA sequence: TGTGCCAGCAGTCCCCGACGAGGGGAAAACATTCAGTACTTC. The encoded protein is CASSPRRGENIQYF.

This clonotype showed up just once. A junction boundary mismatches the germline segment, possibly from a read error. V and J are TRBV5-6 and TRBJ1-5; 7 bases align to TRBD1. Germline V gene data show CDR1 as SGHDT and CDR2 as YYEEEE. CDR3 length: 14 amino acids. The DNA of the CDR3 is TGTACCAGCAGCTTGTATCAGGGGGATCAGCCCCAGCATTTT. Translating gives CTSSLYQGDQPQHF.

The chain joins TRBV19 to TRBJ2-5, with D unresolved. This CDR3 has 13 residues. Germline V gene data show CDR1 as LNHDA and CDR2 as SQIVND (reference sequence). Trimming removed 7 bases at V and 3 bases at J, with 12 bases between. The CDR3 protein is CASTSQAKETQYF. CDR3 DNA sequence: TGTGCCAGTACGTCCCAGGCGAAAGAGACCCAGTACTTC.

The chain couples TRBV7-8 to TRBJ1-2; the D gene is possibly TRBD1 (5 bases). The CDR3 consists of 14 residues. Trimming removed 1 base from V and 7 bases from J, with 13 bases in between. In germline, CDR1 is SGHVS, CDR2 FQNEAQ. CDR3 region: CASSLDGARGGYTF. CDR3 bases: TGTGCCAGCAGCTTAGACGGGGCCAGAGGTGGCTACACCTTC.

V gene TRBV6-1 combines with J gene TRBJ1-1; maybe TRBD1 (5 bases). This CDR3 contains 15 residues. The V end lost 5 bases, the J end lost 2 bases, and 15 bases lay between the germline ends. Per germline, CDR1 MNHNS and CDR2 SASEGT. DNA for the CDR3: TGTGCCAGCAGTCACCAGGGACGGCCAAACACTGAAGCTTTCTTT. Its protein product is CASSHQGRPNTEAFF.

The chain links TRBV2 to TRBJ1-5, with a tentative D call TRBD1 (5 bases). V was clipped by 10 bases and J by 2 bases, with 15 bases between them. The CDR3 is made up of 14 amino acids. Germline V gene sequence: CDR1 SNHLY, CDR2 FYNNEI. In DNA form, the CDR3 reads TGTGCCACCCAGGACGGAGGGGGCAATCAGCCCCAGCATTTT. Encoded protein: CATQDGGGNQPQHF.